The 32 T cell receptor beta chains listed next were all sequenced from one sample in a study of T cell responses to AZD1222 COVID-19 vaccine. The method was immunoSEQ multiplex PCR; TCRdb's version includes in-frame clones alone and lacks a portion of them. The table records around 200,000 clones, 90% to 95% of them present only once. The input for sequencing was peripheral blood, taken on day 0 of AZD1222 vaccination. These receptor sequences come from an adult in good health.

The CDR3 protein is CASSGLLGFRGRNEKLFF. The CDR3 nucleotides read TGTGCCAGCAGTGGGCTCTTAGGGTTCAGGGGGCGGAATGAAAAACTGTTTTTT. The V and J genes are TRBV6-1 and TRBJ1-4; TRBD1 matches at 8 bases. V shed 4 bases and J 5 bases; nucleotides not matched to a gene: 15. Germline lookup yields CDR1 MNHNS and CDR2 SASEGT. This CDR3 comprises 18 residues.

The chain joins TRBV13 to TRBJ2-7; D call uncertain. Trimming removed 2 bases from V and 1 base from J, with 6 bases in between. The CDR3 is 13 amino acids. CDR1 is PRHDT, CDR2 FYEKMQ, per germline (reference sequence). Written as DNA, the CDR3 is TGTGCCAGCAGCTTAACTGATTCCTACGAGCAGTACTTC. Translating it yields CASSLTDSYEQYF.

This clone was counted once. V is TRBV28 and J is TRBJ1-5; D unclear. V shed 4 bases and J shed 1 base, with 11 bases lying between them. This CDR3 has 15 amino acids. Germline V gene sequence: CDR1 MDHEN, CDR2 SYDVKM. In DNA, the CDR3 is TGTGCCAGCAGTTCGATCCAACACAGCAATCAGCCCCAGCATTTT. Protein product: CASSSIQHSNQPQHF.

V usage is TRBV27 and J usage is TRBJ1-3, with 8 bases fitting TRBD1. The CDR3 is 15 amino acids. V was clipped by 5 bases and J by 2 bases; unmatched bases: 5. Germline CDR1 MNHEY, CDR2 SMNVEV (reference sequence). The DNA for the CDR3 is TGTGCCAGCAGTGTACAGGGGGGTCCTGGAAACACCATATATTTT. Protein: CASSVQGGPGNTIYF.

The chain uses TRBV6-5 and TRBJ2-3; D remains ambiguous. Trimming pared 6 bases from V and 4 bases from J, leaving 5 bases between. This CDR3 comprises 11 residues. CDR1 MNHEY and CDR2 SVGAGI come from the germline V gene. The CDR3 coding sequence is TGTGCCAGCAGCTGGGCAGATACGCAGTATTTT. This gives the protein CASSWADTQYF.

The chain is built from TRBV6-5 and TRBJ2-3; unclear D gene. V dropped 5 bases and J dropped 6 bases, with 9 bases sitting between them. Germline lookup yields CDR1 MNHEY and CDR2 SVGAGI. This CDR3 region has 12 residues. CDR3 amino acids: CASSHSVDTQYF. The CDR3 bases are TGTGCCAGCAGTCACAGCGTCGATACGCAGTATTTT.

The CDR3: CASSSSGGGQETQYF. Written as DNA, the CDR3 is TGTGCCAGCAGCTCTAGCGGGGGGGGCCAAGAGACCCAGTACTTC. This chain connects TRBV7-7 to TRBJ2-5; 12 nucleotides match TRBD2. The germline V gene has CDR1 SSHAT and CDR2 FNYEAQ (reference sequence). Trimming at V came to 4 bases and at J to 1 base, leaving 1 base not matched to a gene. The CDR3 runs to 15 residues. The entire variable domain, with the rest obtained from reference TRBV7-7 and TRBJ2-5, is as follows: GAGVSQSPRYKVTKRGQDVTLRCDPISSHATLYWYQQALGQGPEFLTYFNYEAQPDKSGLPSDRFSAERPEGSISTLTIQRTEQRDSAMYRCASSSSGGGQETQYFGPGTRLLVL.

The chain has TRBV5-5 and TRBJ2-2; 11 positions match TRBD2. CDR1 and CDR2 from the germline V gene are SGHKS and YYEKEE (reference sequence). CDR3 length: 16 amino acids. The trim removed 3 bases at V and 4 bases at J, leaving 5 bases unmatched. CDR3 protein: CASSYSGGALTGELFF. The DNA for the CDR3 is TGTGCCAGCAGCTATAGCGGGGGGGCCCTCACCGGGGAGCTGTTTTTT.

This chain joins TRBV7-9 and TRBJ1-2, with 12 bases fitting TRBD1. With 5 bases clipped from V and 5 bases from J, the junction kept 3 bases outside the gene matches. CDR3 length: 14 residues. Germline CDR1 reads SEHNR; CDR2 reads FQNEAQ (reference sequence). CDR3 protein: CASSRDRGRYGYTF. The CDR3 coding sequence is TGTGCCAGCAGCCGGGACAGGGGGCGGTATGGCTACACCTTC.

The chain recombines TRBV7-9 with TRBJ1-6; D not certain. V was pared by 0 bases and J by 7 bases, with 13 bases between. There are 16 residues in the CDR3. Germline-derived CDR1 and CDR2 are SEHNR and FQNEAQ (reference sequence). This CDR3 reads CASSLAHLVLNSPLHF. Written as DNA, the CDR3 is TGTGCCAGCAGCTTAGCGCACCTCGTACTAAATTCACCCCTCCACTTT.

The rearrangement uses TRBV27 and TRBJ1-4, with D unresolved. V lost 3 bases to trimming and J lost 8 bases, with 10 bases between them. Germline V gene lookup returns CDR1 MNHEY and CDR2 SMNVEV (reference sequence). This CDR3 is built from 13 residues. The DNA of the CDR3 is TGTGCCAGCAGTTTTCAATTTCGAGAAAAACTGTTTTTT. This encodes CASSFQFREKLFF.

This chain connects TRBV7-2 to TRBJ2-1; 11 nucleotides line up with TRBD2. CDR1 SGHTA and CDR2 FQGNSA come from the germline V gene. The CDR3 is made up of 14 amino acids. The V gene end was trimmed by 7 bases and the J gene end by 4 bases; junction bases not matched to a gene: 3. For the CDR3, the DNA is TGTGCCAGCACCGCTAGCGGGGGGTACAATGAGCAGTTCTTC. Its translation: CASTASGGYNEQFF.

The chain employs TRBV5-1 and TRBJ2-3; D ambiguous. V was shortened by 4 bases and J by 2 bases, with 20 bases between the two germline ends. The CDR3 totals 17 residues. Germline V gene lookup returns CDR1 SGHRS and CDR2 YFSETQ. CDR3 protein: CASSHPTPREPTDTQYF. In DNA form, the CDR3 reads TGCGCCAGCAGCCACCCCACCCCTAGGGAACCCACAGATACGCAGTATTTT.

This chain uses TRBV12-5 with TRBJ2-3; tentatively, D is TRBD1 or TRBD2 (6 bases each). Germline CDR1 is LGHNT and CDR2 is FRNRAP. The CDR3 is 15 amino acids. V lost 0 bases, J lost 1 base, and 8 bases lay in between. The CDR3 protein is CASGLVGGGTDTQYF. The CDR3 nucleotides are TGTGCTAGTGGTTTGGTGGGGGGCGGCACAGATACGCAGTATTTT.

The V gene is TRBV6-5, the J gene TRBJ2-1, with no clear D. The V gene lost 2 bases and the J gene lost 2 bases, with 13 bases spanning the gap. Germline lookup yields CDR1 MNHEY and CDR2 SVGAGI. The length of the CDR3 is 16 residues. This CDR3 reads CASSYGVGATYNEQFF. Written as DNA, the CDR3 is TGTGCCAGCAGTTACGGGGTAGGAGCCACCTACAATGAGCAGTTCTTC.

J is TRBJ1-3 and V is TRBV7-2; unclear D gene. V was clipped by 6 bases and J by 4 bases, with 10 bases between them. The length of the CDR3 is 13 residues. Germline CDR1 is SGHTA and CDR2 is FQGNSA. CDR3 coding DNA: TGTGCCAGCAGGTGGTCTCCCGGAAACACCATATATTTT. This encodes CASRWSPGNTIYF. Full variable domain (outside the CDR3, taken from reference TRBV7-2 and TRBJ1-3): GAGVSQSPSNKVTEKGKDVELRCDPISGHTALYWYRQSLGQGLEFLIYFQGNSAPDKSGLPSDRFSAERTGGSVSTLTIQRTQQEDSAVYLCASRWSPGNTIYFGEGSWLTVV.

CDR3 nucleotides: TGCGCCAGCAGCTTGAGCCTGGGACAGGGAGTCACTAAGGGCTACACCTTC. This translates into CASSLSLGQGVTKGYTF. This sequence joins TRBV5-1 and TRBJ1-2; 9 nucleotides align to TRBD1. This CDR3 spans 17 amino acids. V dropped 1 base and J dropped 8; count of bases not matched to a gene: 15. Germline CDR1 and CDR2: SGHRS and YFSETQ.

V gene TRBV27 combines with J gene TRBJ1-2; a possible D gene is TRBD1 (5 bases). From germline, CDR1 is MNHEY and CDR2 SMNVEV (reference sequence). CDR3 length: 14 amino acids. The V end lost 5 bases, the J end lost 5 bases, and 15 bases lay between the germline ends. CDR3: CASSTGPFVYGYTF. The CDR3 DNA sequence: TGTGCCAGCAGTACAGGACCATTCGTATATGGCTACACCTTC.

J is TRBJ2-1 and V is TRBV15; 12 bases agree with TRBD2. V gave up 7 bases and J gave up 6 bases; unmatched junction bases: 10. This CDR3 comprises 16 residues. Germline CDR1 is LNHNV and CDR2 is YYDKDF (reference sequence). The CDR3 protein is CATKASGRAVGNEQFF. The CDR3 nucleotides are TGTGCCACCAAGGCTAGCGGGAGGGCCGTTGGCAATGAGCAGTTCTTC.

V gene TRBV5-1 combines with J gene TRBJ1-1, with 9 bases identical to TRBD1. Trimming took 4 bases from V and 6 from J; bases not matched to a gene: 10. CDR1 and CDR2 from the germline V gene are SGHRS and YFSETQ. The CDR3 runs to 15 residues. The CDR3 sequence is CASSPWTGVKAEAFF. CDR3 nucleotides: TGCGCCAGCAGCCCCTGGACAGGGGTAAAAGCTGAAGCTTTCTTT.

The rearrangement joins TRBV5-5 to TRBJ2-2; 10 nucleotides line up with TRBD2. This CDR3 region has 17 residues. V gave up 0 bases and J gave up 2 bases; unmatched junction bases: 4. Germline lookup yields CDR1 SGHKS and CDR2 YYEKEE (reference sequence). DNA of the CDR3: TGTGCCAGCAGCTTGGGCCAACTAGCGGGAAACACCGGGGAGCTGTTTTTT. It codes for CASSLGQLAGNTGELFF.

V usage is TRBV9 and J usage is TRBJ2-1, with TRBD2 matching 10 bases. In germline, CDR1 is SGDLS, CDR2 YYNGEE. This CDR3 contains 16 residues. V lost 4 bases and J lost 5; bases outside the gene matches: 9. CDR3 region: CASSFRLAGKDNEQFF. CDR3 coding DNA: TGTGCCAGCAGCTTCCGACTAGCGGGTAAGGACAATGAGCAGTTCTTC.

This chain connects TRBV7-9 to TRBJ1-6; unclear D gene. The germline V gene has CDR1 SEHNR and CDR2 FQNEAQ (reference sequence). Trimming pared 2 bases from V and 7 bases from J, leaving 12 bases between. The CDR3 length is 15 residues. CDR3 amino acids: CASSLSESGNSPLHF. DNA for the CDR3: TGTGCCAGCAGCTTATCTGAGAGTGGGAATTCACCCCTCCACTTT.

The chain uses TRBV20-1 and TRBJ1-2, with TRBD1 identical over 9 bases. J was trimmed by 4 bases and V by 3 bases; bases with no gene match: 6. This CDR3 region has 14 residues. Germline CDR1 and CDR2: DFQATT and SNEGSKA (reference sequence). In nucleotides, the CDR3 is TGCAGTGCTAGTAGGTCGACAGGGGGCTATGGCTACACCTTC. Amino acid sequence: CSASRSTGGYGYTF.

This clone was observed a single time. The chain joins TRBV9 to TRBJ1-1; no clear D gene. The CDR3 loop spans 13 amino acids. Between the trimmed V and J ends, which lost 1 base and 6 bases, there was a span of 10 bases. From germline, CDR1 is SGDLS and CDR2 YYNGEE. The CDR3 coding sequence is TGTGCCAGCAGCGTACAGCCTGGGCCTGAAGCTTTCTTT. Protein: CASSVQPGPEAFF.

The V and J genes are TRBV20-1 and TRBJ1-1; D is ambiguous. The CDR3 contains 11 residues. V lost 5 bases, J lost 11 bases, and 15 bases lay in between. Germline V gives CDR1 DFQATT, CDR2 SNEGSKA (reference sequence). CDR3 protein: CSAFRTKRAFF. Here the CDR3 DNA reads TGCAGTGCTTTCCGGACTAAGCGGGCTTTCTTT.

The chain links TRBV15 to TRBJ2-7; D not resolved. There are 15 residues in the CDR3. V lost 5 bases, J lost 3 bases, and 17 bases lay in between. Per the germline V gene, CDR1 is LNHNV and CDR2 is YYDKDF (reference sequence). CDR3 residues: CATSPVHQNSYEQYF. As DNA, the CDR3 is TGTGCCACCAGCCCTGTCCATCAGAACAGCTACGAGCAGTACTTC.

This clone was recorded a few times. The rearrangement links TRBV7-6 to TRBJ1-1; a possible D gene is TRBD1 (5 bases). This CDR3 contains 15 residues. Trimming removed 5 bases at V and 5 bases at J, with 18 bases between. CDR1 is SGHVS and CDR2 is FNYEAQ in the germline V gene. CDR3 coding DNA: TGTGCCAGCAGCCCCCTTGCCGGTTCAGGGACTGAAGCTTTCTTT. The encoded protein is CASSPLAGSGTEAFF.

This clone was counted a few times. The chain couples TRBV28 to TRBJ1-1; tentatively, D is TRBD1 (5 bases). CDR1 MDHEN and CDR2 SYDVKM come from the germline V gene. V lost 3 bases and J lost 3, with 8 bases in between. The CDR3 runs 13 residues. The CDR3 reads CASSFKGYTEAFF. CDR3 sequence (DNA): TGTGCCAGCAGTTTTAAGGGGTACACTGAAGCTTTCTTT.

The CDR3 sequence is CASSLAGWGDEQYF. In DNA form, the CDR3 reads TGTGCCAGCAGCTTAGCTGGCTGGGGAGACGAGCAGTACTTC. V gene TRBV7-9 combines with J gene TRBJ2-7; D is perhaps TRBD2 (5 bases). Trimming took 0 bases from V and 5 from J, leaving 11 bases between them. The CDR3 length is 14 residues. Germline loops: CDR1 SEHNR, CDR2 FQNEAQ (reference sequence).

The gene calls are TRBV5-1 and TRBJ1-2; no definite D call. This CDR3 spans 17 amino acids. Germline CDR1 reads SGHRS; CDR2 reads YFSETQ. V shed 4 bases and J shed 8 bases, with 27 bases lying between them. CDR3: CASSQSTRWAAGLGYTF. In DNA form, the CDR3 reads TGCGCCAGCAGCCAATCAACAAGATGGGCCGCTGGGTTAGGCTACACCTTC.

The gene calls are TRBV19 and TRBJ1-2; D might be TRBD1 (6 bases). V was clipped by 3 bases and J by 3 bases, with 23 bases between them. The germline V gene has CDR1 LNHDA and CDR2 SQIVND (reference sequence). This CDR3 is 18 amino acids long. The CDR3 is CASSMLPFTLDRHYGYTF. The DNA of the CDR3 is TGTGCCAGTAGTATGTTGCCTTTCACCCTGGACAGACACTATGGCTACACCTTC. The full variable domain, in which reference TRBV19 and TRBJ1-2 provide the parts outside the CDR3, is DGGITQSPKYLFRKEGQNVTLSCEQNLNHDAMYWYRQDPGQGLRLIYYSQIVNDFQKGDIAEGYSVSREKKESFPLTVTSAQKNPTAFYLCASSMLPFTLDRHYGYTFGSGTRLTVV.